This TCR beta chain was documented in a study of cytomegalovirus exposure and HLA in healthy donors. Use of 60 Vbeta and 13 Jbeta primers characterized the PCR. Using immunoSEQ multiplex PCR, the repertoire was profiled, and TCRdb retains in-frame clones only, with some absent. This sample yields 140,000 or so clones, of which about three quarters are seen a single time; 1.5% to 2% belongs to the top ten. The CDR3 totals 14 residues. Germline CDR1 and CDR2: SQVTM and ANQGSEA. V trimming: 6 bases; J trimming: 2 bases; junction bases outside the gene matches: 9. The clonotype comes from a man aged 35 to 55 in good health and CMV-seronegative. V usage is TRBV29-1 and J usage is TRBJ1-2, with 7 bases aligning to TRBD1. The sequenced sample consisted of PBMCs. The CDR3 nucleotides read TGCAGCGTACCTATGGACAGGCCCAACTATGGCTACACCTTC. Translation: CSVPMDRPNYGYTF.